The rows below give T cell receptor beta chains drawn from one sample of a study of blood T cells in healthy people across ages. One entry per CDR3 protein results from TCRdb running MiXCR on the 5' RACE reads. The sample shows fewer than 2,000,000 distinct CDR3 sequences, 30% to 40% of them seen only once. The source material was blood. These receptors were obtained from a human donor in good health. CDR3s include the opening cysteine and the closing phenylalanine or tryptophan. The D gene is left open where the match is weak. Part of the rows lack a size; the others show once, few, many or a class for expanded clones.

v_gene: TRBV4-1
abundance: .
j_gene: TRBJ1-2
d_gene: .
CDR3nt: TGCGCCAGCAGCCAAGAAGAGGGAGGAGCTAACTATGGCTACACCTTC
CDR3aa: CASSQEEGGANYGYTF

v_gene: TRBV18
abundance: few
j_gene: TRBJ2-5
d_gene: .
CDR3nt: TGTGCCAGCTCACCCACGGGGACTCGAGAGCAGTACTTC
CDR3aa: CASSPTGTREQYF

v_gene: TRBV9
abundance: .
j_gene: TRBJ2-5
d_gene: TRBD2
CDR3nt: TGTGCCAGCAGCGTAGCTCCTAGCGGGGGAGAGACCCAGTACTTC
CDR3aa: CASSVAPSGGETQYF

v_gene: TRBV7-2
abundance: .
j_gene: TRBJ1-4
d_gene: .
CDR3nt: TGTGCCAGCAGCAGGGTGACTAATGAAAAACTGTTTTTT
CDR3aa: CASSRVTNEKLFF

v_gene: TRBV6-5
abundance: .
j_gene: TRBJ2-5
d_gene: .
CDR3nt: TGTGCCAGCAGAAGCCCATTCCGGGACAATCAAGAGACCCAGTACTTC
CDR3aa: CASRSPFRDNQETQYF

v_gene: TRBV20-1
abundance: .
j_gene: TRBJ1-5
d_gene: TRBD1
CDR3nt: TGCAGTGCTATAAACAGGGGCAATAGCAATCAGCCCCAGCATTTT
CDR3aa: CSAINRGNSNQPQHF

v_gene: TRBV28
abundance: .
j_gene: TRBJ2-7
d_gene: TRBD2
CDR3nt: TGTGCCAGCAGCCAGCGGGGGGAGTCCGCCTACGAGCAGTACTTC
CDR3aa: CASSQRGESAYEQYF

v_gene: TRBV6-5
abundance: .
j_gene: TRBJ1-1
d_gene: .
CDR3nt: TGTGCCAGCAGTTACTCGATAACGAACACTGAAGCTTTCTTT
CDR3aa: CASSYSITNTEAFF

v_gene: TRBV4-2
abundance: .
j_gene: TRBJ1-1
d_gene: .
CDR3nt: TGTGCCAGCAGCCAAGGCGGGTTTTTGGGGGGCACTGAAGCTTTCTTT
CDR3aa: CASSQGGFLGGTEAFF

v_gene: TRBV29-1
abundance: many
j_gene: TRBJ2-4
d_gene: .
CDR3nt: TGCAGCGCGGCGGACGGCGTAGCCAAAAACATTCAGTACTTC
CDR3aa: CSAADGVAKNIQYF

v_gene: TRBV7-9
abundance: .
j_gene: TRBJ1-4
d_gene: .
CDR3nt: TGTGCCAGCAGCCCACCTCAACAGGAAAAACTGTTTTTT
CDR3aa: CASSPPQQEKLFF

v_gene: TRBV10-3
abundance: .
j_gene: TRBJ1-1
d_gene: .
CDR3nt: TGTGCCATCAGTGAGGTAGAGGGCCTGAAAGCTTTCTTT
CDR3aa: CAISEVEGLKAFF

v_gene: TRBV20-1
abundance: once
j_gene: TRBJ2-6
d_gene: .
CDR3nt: TGCAGTGCAGCCCGACTCTCTGGGGCCAACGTCCTGACTTTC
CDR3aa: CSAARLSGANVLTF

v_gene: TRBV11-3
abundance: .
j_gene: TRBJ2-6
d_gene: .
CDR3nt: TGTGCCAGCAGCTTGGACAGGGCCAACGTCCTGACTTTC
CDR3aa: CASSLDRANVLTF

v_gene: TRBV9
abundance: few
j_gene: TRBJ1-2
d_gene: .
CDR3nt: TGTGCCAGCAGTCTTTACCGGGACGGCTATGGCTACACCTTC
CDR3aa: CASSLYRDGYGYTF

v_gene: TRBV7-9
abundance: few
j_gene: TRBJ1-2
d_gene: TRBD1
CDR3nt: TGTGCCAGCAGCTCTGGACAGGGTCTAACCTCCCCCTATGGCTACACCTTC
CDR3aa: CASSSGQGLTSPYGYTF

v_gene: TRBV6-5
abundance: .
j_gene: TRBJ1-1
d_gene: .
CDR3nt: TGTGCCAGCAGGACCAGCTTGAACACTGAAGCTTTCTTT
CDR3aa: CASRTSLNTEAFF

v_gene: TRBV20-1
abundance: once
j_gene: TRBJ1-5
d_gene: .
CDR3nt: TGCAGTGCTAGAGATTCAGGGGGCAATCAGCCCCAGCATTTT
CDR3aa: CSARDSGGNQPQHF

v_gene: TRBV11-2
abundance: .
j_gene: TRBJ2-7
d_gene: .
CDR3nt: TGTGCCAGCAGTCTTCAGGGATCCTGCGAGCAGTACTTC
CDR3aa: CASSLQGSCEQYF

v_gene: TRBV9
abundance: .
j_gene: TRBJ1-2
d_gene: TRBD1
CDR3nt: TGTGCCAGCAGCGTAGTGGAGGACAGGGGGTACTATGGCTACACCTTC
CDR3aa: CASSVVEDRGYYGYTF

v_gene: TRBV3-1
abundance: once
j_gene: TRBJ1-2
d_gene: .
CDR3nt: TGTGCCAGCAGCCAAGGAGGGGATGGTGGCTACACCTTC
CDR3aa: CASSQGGDGGYTF

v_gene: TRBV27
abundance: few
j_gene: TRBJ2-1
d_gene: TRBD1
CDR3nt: TGTGCCAGCAGCATTGGGGAAAAGACAGGGGGCGCCTACAATGAGCAGTTCTTC
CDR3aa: CASSIGEKTGGAYNEQFF

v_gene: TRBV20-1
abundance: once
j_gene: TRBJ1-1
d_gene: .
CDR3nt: TGCAGTGCACCGAGGACAATAATGAACACTGAAGCTTTCTTT
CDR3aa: CSAPRTIMNTEAFF

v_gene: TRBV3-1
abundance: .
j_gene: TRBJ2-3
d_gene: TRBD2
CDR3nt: TGTGCCAGCAGCCAGGGAGCGGGGACCGACACAGATACGCAGTATTTT
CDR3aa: CASSQGAGTDTDTQYF

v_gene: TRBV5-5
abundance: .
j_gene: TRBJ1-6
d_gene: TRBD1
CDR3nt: TGTGCCAGCAGCCTCGTTACCGGGACAGGGAATTCACCCCTCCACTTT
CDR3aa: CASSLVTGTGNSPLHF

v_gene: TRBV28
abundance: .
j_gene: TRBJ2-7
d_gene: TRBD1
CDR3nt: TGTGCCAGCAGCCAACCGGGACAGGTCTACGAGCAGTACTTC
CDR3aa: CASSQPGQVYEQYF

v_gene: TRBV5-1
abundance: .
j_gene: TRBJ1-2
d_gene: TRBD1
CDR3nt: TGCGCCAGCAGCCTGGACCCCGGGACAGCCTATGGCTACACCTTC
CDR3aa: CASSLDPGTAYGYTF

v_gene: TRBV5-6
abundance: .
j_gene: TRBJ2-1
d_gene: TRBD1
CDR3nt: TGTGCCAGCAGCTGGGCAGGGACAGGGAGCAATGAGCAGTTCTTC
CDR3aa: CASSWAGTGSNEQFF

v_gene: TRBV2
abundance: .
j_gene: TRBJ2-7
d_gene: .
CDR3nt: TGTGCCAGCAATATTTTTGGAGACAGAACCGACGAGCAGTACTTC
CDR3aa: CASNIFGDRTDEQYF

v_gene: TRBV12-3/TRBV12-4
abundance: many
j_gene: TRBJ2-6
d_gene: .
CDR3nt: TGTGCCAGCAGCTCCTGGGGATCTGGGGCCAACGTCCTGACTTTC
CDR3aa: CASSSWGSGANVLTF

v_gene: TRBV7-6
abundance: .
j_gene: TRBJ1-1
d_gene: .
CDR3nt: TGTGCCAGCAGCTTAATGCAGGGGTCCCGTGAAGCTTTCTTT
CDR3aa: CASSLMQGSREAFF

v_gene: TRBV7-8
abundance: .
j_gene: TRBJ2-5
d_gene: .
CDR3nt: TGTGCCAGCAGCTTAGGGGGCGGGGGCCCCGCGGAGACCCAGTACTTC
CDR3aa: CASSLGGGGPAETQYF

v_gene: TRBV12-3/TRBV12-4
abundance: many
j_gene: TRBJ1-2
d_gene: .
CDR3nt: TGTGCCAGCAGTTTTCTGGGGGGTGGCTACACCTTC
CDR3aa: CASSFLGGGYTF

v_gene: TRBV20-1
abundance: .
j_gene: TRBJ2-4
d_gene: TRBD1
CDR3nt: TGCAGTGCTAATACAGGGGGCGCCTACAATGAGCAGTACTTC
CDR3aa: CSANTGGAYNEQYF

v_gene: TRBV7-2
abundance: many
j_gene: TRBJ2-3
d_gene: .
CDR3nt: TGTGCCAGCAGCTTAGGGTCGGGAGATACGCAGTATTTT
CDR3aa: CASSLGSGDTQYF

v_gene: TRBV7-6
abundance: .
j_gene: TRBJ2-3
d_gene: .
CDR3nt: TGTGCCAGCAGGACAGCGGGCCCTAGCACAGATACGCAGTATTTT
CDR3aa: CASRTAGPSTDTQYF

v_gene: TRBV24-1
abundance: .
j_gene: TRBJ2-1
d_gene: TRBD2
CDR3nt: TGTGCCACCAGTGATTCCTTACTAGCGGGGTTCTACAATGAGCAGTTCTTC
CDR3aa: CATSDSLLAGFYNEQFF

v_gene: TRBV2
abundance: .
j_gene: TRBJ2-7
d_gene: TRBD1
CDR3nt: TGTGCCAGCAGCCCATGGACAGGACTTACCTACGAGCAGTACTTC
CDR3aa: CASSPWTGLTYEQYF

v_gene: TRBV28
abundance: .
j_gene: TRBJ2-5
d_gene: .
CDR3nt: TGTGCCAGCAGTTTATCCGACCCCCGCGGGACCCAGTACTTC
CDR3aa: CASSLSDPRGTQYF

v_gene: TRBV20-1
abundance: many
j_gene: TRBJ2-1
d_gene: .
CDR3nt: TGCAGTGCCGCGGGGCAGACCTACAATGAGCAGTTCTTC
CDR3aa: CSAAGQTYNEQFF

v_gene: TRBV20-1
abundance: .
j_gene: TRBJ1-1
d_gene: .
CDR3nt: TGCAGTGTCCTGAAAGGACCCATGAACACTGAAGCTTTCTTT
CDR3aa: CSVLKGPMNTEAFF

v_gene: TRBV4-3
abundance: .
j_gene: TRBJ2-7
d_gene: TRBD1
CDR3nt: TGCGCCAGCAGCCAAGATATCTCCGGGACAGGGATCGGCGAGCAGTACTTC
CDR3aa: CASSQDISGTGIGEQYF

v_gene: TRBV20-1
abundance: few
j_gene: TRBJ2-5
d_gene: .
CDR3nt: TGCAGTGGCCGGCTCGACATACGAGAGACCCAGTACTTC
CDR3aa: CSGRLDIRETQYF

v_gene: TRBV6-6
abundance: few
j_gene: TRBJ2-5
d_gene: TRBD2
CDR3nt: TGTGCCAGCAGTTATGGACTAGCGGGAGAGACCCAGTACTTC
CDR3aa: CASSYGLAGETQYF

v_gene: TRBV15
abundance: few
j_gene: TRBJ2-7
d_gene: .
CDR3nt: TGTGCCACCAGCAGAGGGCCGGGGAGCTCCTACGAGCAGTACTTC
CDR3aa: CATSRGPGSSYEQYF

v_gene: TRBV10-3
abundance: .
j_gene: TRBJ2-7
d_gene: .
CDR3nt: TGTGCCATCGGTGAGCCGCAGGGGCGCAGAATCTACGAGCAGTACTTC
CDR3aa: CAIGEPQGRRIYEQYF

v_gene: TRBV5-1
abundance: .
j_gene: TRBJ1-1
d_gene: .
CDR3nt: TGCGCCAGCAGCTTGGTAGTATTTGACACTGAAGCTTTCTTT
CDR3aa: CASSLVVFDTEAFF

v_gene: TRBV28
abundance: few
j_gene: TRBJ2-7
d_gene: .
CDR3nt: TGTGCCATCGGTCACGGATCCTACGAGCAGTACTTC
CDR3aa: CAIGHGSYEQYF

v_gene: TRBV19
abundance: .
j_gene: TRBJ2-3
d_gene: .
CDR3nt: TGTGCCAGTAGTATAGTGGGGGAGACAAATACGCAGTATTTT
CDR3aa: CASSIVGETNTQYF